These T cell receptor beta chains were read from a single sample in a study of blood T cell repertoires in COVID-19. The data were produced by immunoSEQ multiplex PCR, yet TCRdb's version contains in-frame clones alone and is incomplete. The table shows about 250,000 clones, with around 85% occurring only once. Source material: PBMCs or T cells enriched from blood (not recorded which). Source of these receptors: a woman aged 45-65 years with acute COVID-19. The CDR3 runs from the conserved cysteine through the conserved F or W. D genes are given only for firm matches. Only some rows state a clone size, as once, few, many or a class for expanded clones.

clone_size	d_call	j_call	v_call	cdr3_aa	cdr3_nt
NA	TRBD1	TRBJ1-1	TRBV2	CASKKTGEKNTEAFF	TGTGCCAGCAAGAAGACAGGGGAGAAGAACACTGAAGCTTTCTTT
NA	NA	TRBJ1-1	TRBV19	CASSSKTALNTEAFF	TGTGCCAGTAGTTCCAAGACAGCCCTGAACACTGAAGCTTTCTTT
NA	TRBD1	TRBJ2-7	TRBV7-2	CASSTTGTGPYEQYF	TGTGCCAGCAGCACTACCGGGACAGGACCCTACGAGCAGTACTTC
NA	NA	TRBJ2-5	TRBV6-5	CASSYRQVAEGTQYF	TGTGCCAGCAGTTACCGACAGGTCGCGGAAGGGACCCAGTACTTC
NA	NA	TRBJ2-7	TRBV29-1	CSVEVAADEQYF	TGCAGCGTTGAAGTGGCGGCTGACGAGCAGTACTTC
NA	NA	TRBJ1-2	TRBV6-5	CASQPGGTGYGYTF	TGTGCCAGCCAACCCGGGGGTACGGGCTATGGCTACACCTTC
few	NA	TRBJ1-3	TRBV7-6	CASSLDTGLIGNTIYF	TGTGCCAGCAGCTTAGATACGGGTTTGATTGGAAACACCATATATTTT
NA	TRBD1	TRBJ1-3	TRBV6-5	CASLSLTGHGNTIYF	TGTGCGAGTCTCTCCCTGACAGGGCATGGAAACACCATATATTTT
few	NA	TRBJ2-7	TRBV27	CASMRGQNRYEQYF	TGTGCCAGCATGCGGGGCCAGAATCGCTACGAGCAGTACTTC
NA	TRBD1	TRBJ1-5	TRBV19	CASSIVGRGDQPQHF	TGTGCCAGTAGTATAGTAGGCAGGGGGGATCAGCCCCAGCATTTT
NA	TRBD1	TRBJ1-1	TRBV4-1	CASSPGQGGNTEAFF	TGCGCCAGCAGTCCGGGACAGGGTGGGAACACTGAAGCTTTCTTT
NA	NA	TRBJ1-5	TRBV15	CATSRVQGRTNQPQHF	TGTGCCACCAGCAGAGTACAGGGTAGGACGAATCAGCCCCAGCATTTT
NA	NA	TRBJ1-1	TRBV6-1	CASSDNGGNTEAFF	TGTGCCAGCAGTGATAACGGCGGTAACACTGAAGCTTTCTTT
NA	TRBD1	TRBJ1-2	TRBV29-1	CSVEVAGGLNYGYTF	TGCAGCGTTGAGGTTGCAGGGGGCCTAAACTATGGCTACACCTTC
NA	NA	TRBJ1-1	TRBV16	CASSPGGTEAFF	TGTGCCAGCAGCCCGGGGGGGACTGAAGCTTTCTTT
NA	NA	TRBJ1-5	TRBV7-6	CASSLDRAGQPQHF	TGTGCCAGCAGCTTAGACCGGGCGGGGCAGCCCCAGCATTTT
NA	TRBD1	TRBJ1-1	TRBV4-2	CASSQQRQGVNTEAFF	TGTGCCAGCAGCCAGCAGAGACAGGGAGTGAACACTGAAGCTTTCTTT
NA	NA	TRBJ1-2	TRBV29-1	CSASNGVNYGYTF	TGCAGCGCCTCTAACGGAGTTAACTATGGCTACACCTTC
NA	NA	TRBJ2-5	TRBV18	CASSPSGGMGTQYF	TGTGCCAGCTCACCATCCGGAGGGATGGGGACCCAGTACTTC
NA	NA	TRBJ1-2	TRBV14	CASSRFGEDYGYTF	TGTGCCAGCAGCCGATTTGGGGAGGACTATGGCTACACCTTC
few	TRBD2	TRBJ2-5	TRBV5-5	CASSFLAGGPETQYF	TGTGCCAGCAGCTTCTTAGCGGGGGGGCCTGAGACCCAGTACTTC
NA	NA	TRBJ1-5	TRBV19	CASSTNAVDNQPQHF	TGTGCCAGTAGTACCAACGCGGTTGACAATCAGCCCCAGCATTTT
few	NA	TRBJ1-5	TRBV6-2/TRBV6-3	CASSYSGYQPQHF	TGTGCCAGCAGTTATTCAGGGTATCAGCCCCAGCATTTT
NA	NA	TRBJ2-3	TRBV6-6	CASSYEGTDTQYF	TGTGCCAGCAGTTACGAGGGCACAGATACGCAGTATTTT
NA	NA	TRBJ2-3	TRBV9	CASTKGDTDTQYF	TGTGCCAGCACAAAGGGGGACACAGATACGCAGTATTTT
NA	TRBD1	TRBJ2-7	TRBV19	CASRRTGGATYEQYF	TGTGCCAGTAGAAGGACAGGGGGAGCAACCTACGAGCAGTACTTC
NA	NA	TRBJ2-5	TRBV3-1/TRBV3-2	CASSHRRSAQRETQYF	TGTGCCAGCAGCCATCGAAGGTCGGCCCAGCGAGAGACCCAGTACTTC
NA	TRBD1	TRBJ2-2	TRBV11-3	CASSLGQGVANTGELFF	TGTGCCAGCAGCTTAGGCCAGGGGGTCGCGAACACCGGGGAGCTGTTTTTT
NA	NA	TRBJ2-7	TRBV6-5	CASSYQTVPTYEQYF	TGTGCCAGCAGTTACCAGACAGTTCCCACCTACGAGCAGTACTTC
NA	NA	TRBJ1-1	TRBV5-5	CASSLANLEAFF	TGTGCCAGCAGCTTGGCTAACCTTGAAGCTTTCTTT
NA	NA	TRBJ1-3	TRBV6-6	CASSYSARGDGNTIYF	TGTGCCAGCAGTTACTCGGCCAGGGGAGATGGAAACACCATATATTTT
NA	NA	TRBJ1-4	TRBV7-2	CASSGGMRNEKLFF	TGTGCCAGCAGCGGAGGCATGAGAAATGAAAAACTGTTTTTT
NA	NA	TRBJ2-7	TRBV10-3	CAISDRGSYEQYF	TGTGCCATCAGTGATCGGGGCTCCTACGAGCAGTACTTC
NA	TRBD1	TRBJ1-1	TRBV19	CATKQGGNTEAFF	TGTGCCACCAAACAGGGGGGGAACACTGAAGCTTTCTTT
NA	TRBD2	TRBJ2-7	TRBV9	CASSPSGGSSYEQYF	TGTGCCAGCAGCCCTAGCGGGGGGAGCTCCTACGAGCAGTACTTC
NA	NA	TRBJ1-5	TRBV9	CASSAFGEGVQHF	TGTGCCAGCAGCGCATTTGGGGAGGGGGTCCAGCATTTT
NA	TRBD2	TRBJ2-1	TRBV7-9	CASSPGLAGSWREQFF	TGTGCCAGCAGCCCCGGACTAGCGGGTTCTTGGCGTGAGCAGTTCTTC
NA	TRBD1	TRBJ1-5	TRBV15	CATSRAGQGIQPQHF	TGTGCCACCAGCAGAGCGGGACAGGGCATTCAGCCCCAGCATTTT
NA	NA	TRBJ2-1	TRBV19	CASSILSPGAGEQFF	TGTGCCAGTAGTATCCTCAGCCCTGGGGCCGGTGAGCAGTTCTTC
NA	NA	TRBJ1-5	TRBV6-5	CASTELYEPQHF	TGTGCCAGCACCGAACTGTATGAGCCCCAGCATTTT
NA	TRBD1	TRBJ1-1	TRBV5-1	CASSGDREWAEAFF	TGCGCCAGCAGCGGGGACAGGGAATGGGCTGAAGCTTTCTTT
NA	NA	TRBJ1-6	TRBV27	CASSFRVSGDSPLHF	TGTGCCAGCAGTTTCCGGGTCTCCGGTGATTCACCCCTCCACTTT
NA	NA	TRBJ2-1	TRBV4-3	CASSQGRREQFF	TGCGCCAGCAGCCAAGGCCGGCGGGAGCAGTTCTTC
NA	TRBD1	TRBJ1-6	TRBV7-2	CASSLQTGYNSPLHF	TGTGCCAGCAGCTTACAGACAGGGTATAATTCACCCCTCCACTTT
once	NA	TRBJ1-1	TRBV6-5	CASSRPGLVTEAFF	TGTGCCAGCAGCCGTCCAGGGTTGGTCACTGAAGCTTTCTTT
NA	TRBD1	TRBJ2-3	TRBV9	CASSVEDRGGTDTQYF	TGTGCCAGCAGCGTAGAGGACAGGGGAGGCACAGATACGCAGTATTTT
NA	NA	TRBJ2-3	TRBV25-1	CASSEEGRTDTQYF	TGTGCCAGCAGTGAGGAGGGGCGCACAGATACGCAGTATTTT
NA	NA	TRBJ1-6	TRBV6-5	CASLRAQGNSPLHF	TGTGCCAGCTTACGAGCACAGGGTAATTCACCCCTCCACTTT
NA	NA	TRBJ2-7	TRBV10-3	CAISGRGLADEQYF	TGTGCCATCAGCGGGAGAGGATTAGCTGACGAGCAGTACTTC
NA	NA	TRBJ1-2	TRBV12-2	CASRPDRGHNYGYTF	TGTGCAAGTCGCCCTGACAGGGGACATAACTATGGCTACACCTTC
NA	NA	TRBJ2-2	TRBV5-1	CASSSLVSTGELFF	TGCGCCAGCAGCTCACTAGTCAGCACCGGGGAGCTGTTTTTT
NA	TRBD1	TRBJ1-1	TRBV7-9	CASRPDRAVTEAFF	TGTGCCAGCAGGCCGGACAGGGCTGTCACTGAAGCTTTCTTT